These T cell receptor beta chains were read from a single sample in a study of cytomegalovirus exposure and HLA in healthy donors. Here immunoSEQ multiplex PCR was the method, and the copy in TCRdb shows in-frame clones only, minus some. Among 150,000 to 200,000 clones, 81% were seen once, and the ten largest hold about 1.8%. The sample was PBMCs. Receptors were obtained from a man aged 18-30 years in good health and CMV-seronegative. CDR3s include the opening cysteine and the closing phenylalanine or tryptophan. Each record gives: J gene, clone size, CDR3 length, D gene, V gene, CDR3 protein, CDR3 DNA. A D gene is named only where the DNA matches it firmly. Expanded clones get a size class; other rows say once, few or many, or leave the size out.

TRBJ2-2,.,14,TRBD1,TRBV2,CASSGQGRTGELFF,TGTGCCAGCAGTGGACAGGGAAGAACCGGGGAGCTGTTTTTT
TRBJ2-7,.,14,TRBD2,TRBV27,CASSRGLDTHEQYF,TGTGCCAGCAGTCGGGGACTAGACACCCACGAGCAGTACTTC
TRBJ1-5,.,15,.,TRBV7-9,CASSPDGNPNQPQHF,TGTGCCAGCAGCCCAGACGGGAATCCCAATCAGCCCCAGCATTTT
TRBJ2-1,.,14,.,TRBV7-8,CASSSTSVYNEQFF,TGTGCCAGCAGCTCCACTAGTGTCTACAATGAGCAGTTCTTC
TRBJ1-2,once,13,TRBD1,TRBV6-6,CASSYGPGTGSTF,TGTGCCAGCAGTTACGGTCCCGGGACAGGGAGCACCTTC
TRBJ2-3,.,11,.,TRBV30,CAWSGRDTQYF,TGTGCCTGGAGTGGGAGGGATACGCAGTATTTT
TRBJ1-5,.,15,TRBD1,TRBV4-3,CASSQSQGAGQPQHF,TGCGCCAGCAGCCAGTCACAGGGGGCGGGTCAGCCCCAGCATTTT
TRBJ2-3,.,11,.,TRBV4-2,CASSPGGAQYF,TGTGCCAGCAGCCCGGGTGGAGCGCAGTATTTT
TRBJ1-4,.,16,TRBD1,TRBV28,CASSLTPTGLNEKLFF,TGTGCCAGCAGTTTAACACCGACAGGGTTGAATGAAAAACTGTTTTTT
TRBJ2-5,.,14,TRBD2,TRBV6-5,CASGLTSGGETQYF,TGTGCCAGCGGGCTGACTAGCGGGGGAGAGACCCAGTACTTC
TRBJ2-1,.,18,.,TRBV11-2,CASSLDPFSWRATNEQFF,TGTGCCAGCAGCTTAGATCCCTTTAGCTGGAGGGCCACGAATGAGCAGTTCTTC
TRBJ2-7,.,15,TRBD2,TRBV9,CASSATAGGVYEQYF,TGTGCCAGCAGCGCCACAGCGGGAGGGGTATACGAGCAGTACTTC
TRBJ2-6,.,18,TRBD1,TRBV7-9,CSSSSGQGAFFGANVLTF,TGTTCCAGCAGCTCCGGACAGGGGGCCTTCTTTGGGGCCAACGTCCTGACTTTC
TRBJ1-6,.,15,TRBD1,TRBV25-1,CASSKPGQASSPLHF,TGTGCCAGCAGTAAACCGGGACAGGCGAGTTCACCCCTCCACTTT
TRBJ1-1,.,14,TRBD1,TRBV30,CAWSARQGDTEAFF,TGTGCCTGGAGTGCCCGACAGGGCGACACTGAAGCTTTCTTT
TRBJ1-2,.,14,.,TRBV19,CATYDGPRGFGYTF,TGTGCCACCTACGACGGACCCAGGGGTTTTGGCTACACCTTC
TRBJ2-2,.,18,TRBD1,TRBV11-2,CASSLGGDRDSIDGELFF,TGTGCCAGCAGCTTAGGAGGGGACAGGGACAGTATTGACGGGGAGCTGTTTTTT
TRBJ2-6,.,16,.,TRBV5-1,CASSLELNSGANVLTF,TGCGCCAGCAGCTTGGAGCTGAACTCTGGGGCCAACGTCCTGACTTTC
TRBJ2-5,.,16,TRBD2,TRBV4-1,CASSQASGAPRETQYF,TGCGCCAGCAGCCAAGCCAGCGGGGCCCCTAGGGAGACCCAGTACTTC
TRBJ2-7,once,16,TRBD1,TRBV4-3,CASSQEGTGVSYEQYF,TGCGCCAGCAGCCAAGAGGGGACAGGAGTCTCCTACGAGCAGTACTTC
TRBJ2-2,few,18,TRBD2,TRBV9,CASSVAGGGAGWTGELFF,TGTGCCAGCAGCGTAGCCGGCGGGGGGGCCGGTTGGACCGGGGAGCTGTTTTTT
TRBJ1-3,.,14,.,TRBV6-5,CASSMGGSGNTIYF,TGTGCCAGCAGTATGGGGGGGTCGGGGAACACCATATATTTT
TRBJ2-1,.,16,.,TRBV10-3,CAISTPQGGMNNEQFF,TGTGCCATCAGCACCCCCCAGGGGGGTATGAACAATGAGCAGTTCTTC
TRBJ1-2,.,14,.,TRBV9,CASSVGLSSYGYTF,TGTGCCAGCAGCGTAGGCCTCTCTAGCTATGGCTACACCTTC
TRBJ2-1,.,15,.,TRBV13,CASHLSGGQYNEQFF,TGTGCCAGCCACCTCTCCGGGGGGCAGTACAATGAGCAGTTCTTC
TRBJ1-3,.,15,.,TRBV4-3,CASSQVGRRVDTIYF,TGCGCCAGCAGCCAAGTGGGCAGGAGGGTTGACACCATATATTTT
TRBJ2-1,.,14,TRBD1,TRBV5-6,CASTGTGPYNEQFF,TGTGCCAGCACCGGGACAGGGCCGTACAATGAGCAGTTCTTC